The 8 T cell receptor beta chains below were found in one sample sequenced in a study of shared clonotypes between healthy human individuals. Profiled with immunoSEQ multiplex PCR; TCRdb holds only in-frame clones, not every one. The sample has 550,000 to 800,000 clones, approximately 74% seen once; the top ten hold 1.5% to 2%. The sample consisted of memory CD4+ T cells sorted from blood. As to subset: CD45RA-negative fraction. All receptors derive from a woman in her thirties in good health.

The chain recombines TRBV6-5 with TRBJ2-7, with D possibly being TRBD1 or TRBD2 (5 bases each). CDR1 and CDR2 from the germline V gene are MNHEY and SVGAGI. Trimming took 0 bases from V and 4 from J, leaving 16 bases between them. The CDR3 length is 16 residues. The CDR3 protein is CASSYSTASGRYEQYF. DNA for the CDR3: TGTGCCAGCAGTTACTCGACCGCGTCGGGGCGGTACGAGCAGTACTTC.

In DNA, the CDR3 is TGTGCCAGTAGTGCACTACAGGGGGACCGAGAGACCCAGTACTTC. Amino acid sequence: CASSALQGDRETQYF. This sequence joins TRBV19 and TRBJ2-5; 8 bases align to TRBD1. The length of the CDR3 is 15 residues. Germline lookup yields CDR1 LNHDA and CDR2 SQIVND (reference sequence). J was trimmed by 4 bases and V by 5 bases; bases with no gene match: 9.

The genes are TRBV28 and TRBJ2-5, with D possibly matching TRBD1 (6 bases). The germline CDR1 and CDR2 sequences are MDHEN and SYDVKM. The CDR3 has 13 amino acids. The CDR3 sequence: CAGGRGYQETQYF. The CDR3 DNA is TGTGCTGGGGGCAGGGGTTACCAAGAGACCCAGTACTTC.

This CDR3 reads CASSLVRESTGNTIYF. The CDR3 DNA is TGTGCCAGCAGCTTGGTGAGGGAATCCACTGGAAACACCATATATTTT. V gene TRBV5-5 combines with J gene TRBJ1-3; D gene unclear. Germline assignment: CDR1 SGHKS and CDR2 YYEKEE (reference sequence). The CDR3 consists of 16 residues. The V and J ends lost 0 bases and 2 bases respectively, with 12 bases between them.

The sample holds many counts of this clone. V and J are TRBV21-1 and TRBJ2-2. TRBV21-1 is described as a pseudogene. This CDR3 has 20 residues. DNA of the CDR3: TGTGCCAGCAGCCGCCCACCGGGCCCTCCCTGGGGTTCAAACACCGGGGAGCTGTTTTTT. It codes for CASSRPPGPPWGSNTGELFF.

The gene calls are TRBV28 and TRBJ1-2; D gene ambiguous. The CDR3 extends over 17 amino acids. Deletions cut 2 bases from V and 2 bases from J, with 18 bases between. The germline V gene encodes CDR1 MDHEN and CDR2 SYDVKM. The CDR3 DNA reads TGTGCCAGCAGTTTAGCGCACGCCTCTGGGCAGAACTATGGCTACACCTTC. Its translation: CASSLAHASGQNYGYTF.

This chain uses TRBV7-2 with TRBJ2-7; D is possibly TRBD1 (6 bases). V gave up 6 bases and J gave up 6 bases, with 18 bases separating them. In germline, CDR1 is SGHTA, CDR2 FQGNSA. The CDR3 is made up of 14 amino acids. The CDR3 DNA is TGTGCCAGCAGTCCCGGGACAACCTCCGGCGAGCAGTACTTC. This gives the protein CASSPGTTSGEQYF.

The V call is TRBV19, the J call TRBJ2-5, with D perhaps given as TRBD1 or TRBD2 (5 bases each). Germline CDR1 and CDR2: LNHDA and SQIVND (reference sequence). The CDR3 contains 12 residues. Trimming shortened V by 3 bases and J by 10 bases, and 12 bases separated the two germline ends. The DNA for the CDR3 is TGTGCCAGTAGTATTCACGGGGCGAGCCAGTACTTC. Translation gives CASSIHGASQYF.